This entry concerns a single T cell receptor (beta chain). Its antigen is unknown. These data belong to a study of Ad26.COV2.S vaccination and SARS-CoV-2 variants. About the study: Ad26.COV2.S was injected intramuscularly once or twice, 56 days apart. Whole-study findings and limits: Breadth, reportedly substantial, characterized the spike-specific CD8+ and CD4+ T cell responses after vaccination. Total T cell responses, in the TCR breadth and depth analyses, may have been underestimated.

The treatment here: some 20 received Ad26.COV2.S at low or high dose, single or two shots; roughly five received placebo; per-sample allocation not given. Each sample was drawn 63 days after the first injection (of vaccine or placebo). Based in Boston, the donor was an adult of 18-55 years. Trimming removed 5 bases from V and 1 base from J, with 14 bases in between. The germline CDR1 and CDR2 sequences are SEHNR and FQNEAQ (reference sequence). This CDR3 comprises 15 residues. Some clones are missing from TCRdb's copy, which holds only in-frame ones; the method was immunoSEQ multiplex PCR. The sample carries over 450,000 clones, approximately 90% recorded once.

The J gene is TRBJ1-1, the V gene TRBV7-9; TRBD1 is a possible D gene (6 bases). Source: peripheral blood, taken in a trial of Ad26.COV2.S vaccine versus placebo. The clonotype comes from a person between 18 and 60 years old who received the Ad26.COV2.S COVID-19 vaccine or a placebo. The CDR3 DNA sequence: TGTGCCAGCAGCCCGAAGACAGGCCCGAACACTGAAGCTTTCTTT. It specifies CASSPKTGPNTEAFF.